This T cell receptor beta chain originates from a study of CD8 T cells in ankylosing spondylitis. One entry per CDR3 protein, called by TCRdb with MiXCR from the 5' RACE reads. The sample holds 270,000 or so distinct CDR3 sequences, over 15% seen once. Study outcomes and limitations: The authors found the disease-linked clones to be CD8+ and relatively rare in peripheral blood.

To note about this clonotype: As yet, its antigen is unknown.

The source material was blood, either unsorted or a sorted T cell fraction (not recorded which). This receptor was taken from a male donor with ankylosing spondylitis or in good health (not recorded which).

This chain's CDR3 is CASKYRNEQFF. The DNA of the CDR3 is TGTGCCAGCAAGTACAGAAATGAGCAGTTCTTC. The chain has TRBV27 and TRBJ2-1, with D unresolved. Germline V CDR1 and CDR2: MNHEY, SMNVEV (reference sequence). The CDR3 length is 11 residues. Trimming removed 7 bases at V and 7 bases at J, with 8 bases between.